This entry is about one TCR beta chain. What it binds is not known. This PCR relied on a set of 60 Vbeta primers and 13 Jbeta primers. Original methodology: A follow-up analysis tallied around 80 million unique TCR beta chains, roughly 11 million shared. Clones were sequenced by immunoSEQ multiplex PCR, and TCRdb holds only the in-frame ones, with some missing. That table furnishes V, J and clone size, whereas the DNA furnished D and trimming. The table shows 200,000 to 250,000 clones, with 76% occurring only once. The sample belongs to a study of cytomegalovirus exposure and HLA in healthy donors. Regarding the study as a whole: Some public TCRs appeared in many individuals, while most sequences were rare. Later on, a genetic analysis was performed. It linked a missense variant in DCLRE1C with V- and J-gene trimming of TCR beta. Listed as cytomegalovirus-associated were 170 or so TCR beta chains.

CDR1 is SEHNR and CDR2 is FQNEAQ in the germline V gene (reference sequence). The ends were cut back, 1 base at V and 7 bases at J, with 13 bases in the middle. This CDR3 has 14 amino acids. The sample taken for sequencing was PBMCs. V gene TRBV7-9 combines with J gene TRBJ2-5; D is unclear. This TCR was recovered from a man younger than 35 in good health and CMV-seronegative. As DNA, the CDR3 is TGTGCCAGCAGCTTAGGCGGAGAGACTGGGACCCAGTACTTC. Residues: CASSLGGETGTQYF. Combining the CDR3 with reference TRBV7-9 and TRBJ2-5 gives the whole variable domain DTGVSQNPRHKITKRGQNVTFRCDPISEHNRLYWYRQTLGQGPEFLTYFQNEAQLEKSRLLSDRFSAERPKGSFSTLEIQRTEQGDSAMYLCASSLGGETGTQYFGPGTRLLVL.